Listed here are 21 T cell receptor beta chains from one sample, sequenced in a study of CD8+CD57+ T cells in acquired aplastic anemia. Sequencing was done on patients that had shown CD8+CD57+ cell expansion by flow cytometry. Profiling that covered TCR beta VDJ and CDR3 relied on genomic DNA as its template. TCRdb itself ran the reads through MiXCR, one entry per CDR3 protein. The table records 150,000 or so distinct CDR3 sequences, roughly 54% of them present only once. Specimen: sorted CD4+, CD8+, or CD8+CD57+ T cells (not recorded which) from PBMCs. The receptors here all came from a human donor with aplastic anemia.

For this clonotype: This could be a read error, since a much larger clone is one nucleotide away. J is TRBJ1-4 and V is TRBV4-3; D call uncertain. From germline, CDR1 is LGHNA and CDR2 YSLEER. The CDR3 is 15 amino acids. CDR3 protein: CASSPQPGSNEELFF. The CDR3 bases are TGCGCCAGCAGCCCGCAACCGGGATCCAATGAAGAACTGTTTTTT.

The rearrangement joins TRBV9 to TRBJ2-7; D may be TRBD1 or TRBD2 (5 bases each). The V gene's germline CDR1 is SGDLS and CDR2 YYNGEE. CDR3 length: 15 residues. V dropped 4 bases and J dropped 1 base, with 15 bases sitting between them. The DNA of the CDR3 is TGTGCCAGCAGCACTAACCGGGACCCGTCCTACGAGCAGTACTTC. As protein: CASSTNRDPSYEQYF.

CDR3 amino acids: CASSPRDRHTDTQYF. For the CDR3, the DNA is TGTGCCAGCAGTCCCCGGGACAGACACACAGATACGCAGTATTTT. The chain combines TRBV27 with TRBJ2-3, with 7 bases aligning to TRBD1. The CDR3 is 15 amino acids. The V and J ends lost 5 bases and 2 bases, in that order; junction bases with no gene match: 7. Looked up from germline, CDR1 is MNHEY and CDR2 is SMNVEV (reference sequence).

This clonotype was seen more than once but under ten times. The chain combines TRBV10-3 with TRBJ2-7, with D maybe TRBD2 (5 bases). The length of the CDR3 is 13 residues. Germline lookup yields CDR1 ENHRY and CDR2 SYGVKD. The ends were cut back, 7 bases at V and 5 bases at J, with 15 bases in the middle. CDR3 bases: TGTGCCATCAAGGGCGGGCTAGCTGACGAGCAGTACTTC. It yields the protein CAIKGGLADEQYF.

This clonotype was seen many times. This rearrangement joins TRBV7-9 to TRBJ1-2, with D hard to call. The V gene's germline CDR1 is SEHNR and CDR2 FQNEAQ (reference sequence). Trimming took off 5 bases at V and 4 bases at J, with 20 bases between the two ends. The CDR3 extends over 16 amino acids. CDR3 in DNA: TGTGCCAGCAGCAACACCAAACAAACAGCCGCCTATGGCTACACCTTC. Encoded protein: CASSNTKQTAAYGYTF. The full variable domain, in which reference TRBV7-9 and TRBJ1-2 provide the parts outside the CDR3, is DTGVSQNPRHKITKRGQNVTFRCDPISEHNRLYWYRQTLGQGPEFLTYFQNEAQLEKSRLLSDRFSAERPKGSFSTLEIQRTEQGDSAMYLCASSNTKQTAAYGYTFGSGTRLTVV.

This clonotype has just one count. The chain is built from TRBV9 and TRBJ1-1; D is uncertain. The CDR3 totals 11 residues. V was shortened by 5 bases and J by 10 bases, with 12 bases between the two germline ends. Germline values: CDR1 SGDLS, CDR2 YYNGEE. The CDR3 loop reads CASSDDTRAFF. The CDR3, as DNA: TGTGCCAGCAGTGACGACACACGAGCTTTCTTT.

This clonotype was seen repeatedly, ten times or more. The chain joins TRBV19 to TRBJ1-5; D is unresolved. Trimming took off 6 bases at V and 9 bases at J, with 27 bases between the two ends. The germline gives CDR1 LNHDA, CDR2 SQIVND (reference sequence). The CDR3 is made up of 17 amino acids. CDR3 in amino acids: CASSQGSTAIIGRPQHF. CDR3 in DNA: TGTGCCAGTAGCCAAGGGTCCACAGCAATAATCGGGCGGCCCCAGCATTTT.

This chain connects TRBV27 to TRBJ2-1, with 10 bases fitting TRBD1. J gave up 7 bases and V 1 base, and 4 bases lay outside the gene matches. This CDR3 has 15 amino acids. Looked up from germline, CDR1 is MNHEY and CDR2 is SMNVEV (reference sequence). CDR3 residues: CASSLWDRGENEQFF. CDR3 DNA sequence: TGTGCCAGCAGTTTATGGGACAGGGGAGAGAATGAGCAGTTCTTC.

This clonotype was counted between two and nine times. V gene TRBV27 combines with J gene TRBJ1-1; D is uncertain. With 4 bases removed from V and 2 bases from J, the gap between germline ends came to 17 bases. The germline gives CDR1 MNHEY, CDR2 SMNVEV (reference sequence). The CDR3 spans 16 residues. CDR3 loop: CASSYRSFQKNTEAFF. In nucleotides, the CDR3 is TGTGCCAGCAGTTACAGATCCTTCCAGAAAAACACTGAAGCTTTCTTT.

This clonotype was seen repeatedly, ten times or more. The gene calls are TRBV7-8 and TRBJ1-1; a possible D gene is TRBD1 (5 bases). Germline V gene lookup returns CDR1 SGHVS and CDR2 FQNEAQ. V dropped 1 base and J dropped 4 bases, with 10 bases sitting between them. The CDR3 is 14 residues long. In DNA, the CDR3 is TGTGCCAGCAGCTTAGGCAGGGTGGCCACTGAAGCTTTCTTT. The encoded protein is CASSLGRVATEAFF.

A remark on this clonotype: This may stem from a read error, because a much larger clone lies one nucleotide away. The rearrangement joins TRBV6-5 to TRBJ1-5; D uncertain. The V and J ends lost 4 bases and 0 bases respectively, with 10 bases between them. Germline-derived CDR1 and CDR2 are MNHEY and SVGAGI. The CDR3 loop spans 15 amino acids. In DNA, the CDR3 is TGTGCCAGCAGTTGGAACCTAAGTAGCAATCAGCCCCAGCATTTT. As protein: CASSWNLSSNQPQHF.

This clonotype was found many times. The chain uses TRBV6-1 and TRBJ1-5; the D gene is possibly TRBD1 (5 bases). The CDR3 runs to 13 residues. Trimming removed 6 bases from V and 6 bases from J, with 12 bases in between. The V gene's germline CDR1 is MNHNS and CDR2 SASEGT. CDR3 amino acids: CASRSGRSQPQHF. CDR3 bases: TGTGCCAGCAGATCGGGACGGAGTCAGCCCCAGCATTTT.

This clonotype was seen more than once but under ten times. The V and J genes are TRBV10-3 and TRBJ1-1, with 9 bases identical to TRBD1. The CDR3 is 13 residues long. Germline CDR1 and CDR2: ENHRY and SYGVKD. Losses at the gene ends were 10 bases for V and 1 base for J; bases not matched to a gene: 4. The CDR3 sequence is CATGQGTNTEAFF. The CDR3 nucleotides read TGTGCCACTGGACAGGGGACGAACACTGAAGCTTTCTTT.

This clonotype has ten or more counts. The chain joins TRBV5-1 to TRBJ2-1; perhaps TRBD2 as D (6 bases). Germline loops: CDR1 SGHRS, CDR2 YFSETQ. The CDR3 contains 13 residues. V was clipped by 7 bases and J by 2 bases, with 10 bases between them. In DNA form, the CDR3 reads TGCGCCAGCTCACTAGCCCCCTACAATGAGCAGTTCTTC. Protein: CASSLAPYNEQFF.

Many counts were recorded for this clonotype. This sequence joins TRBV6-2 or TRBV6-3 and TRBJ2-3; no reliable D call. Germline CDR1 reads MNHEY; CDR2 reads SVGEGT. V was clipped by 6 bases and J by 3 bases, with 13 bases between them. The CDR3 sequence is 14 residues long. CDR3 nucleotides: TGTGCCAGCAGCCACGACCGTGAGACAGATACGCAGTATTTT. This gives the protein CASSHDRETDTQYF.

This sequence joins TRBV25-1 and TRBJ2-3; 16 bases line up with TRBD2. The germline V gene has CDR1 MGHDK and CDR2 SYGVNS. V shed 4 bases, J shed 4 bases, and the junction held 11 bases outside the gene matches. The CDR3 runs to 19 residues. This chain's CDR3 is CASSGPGLAGGLVADTQYF. CDR3 coding DNA: TGTGCCAGCAGTGGACCGGGACTAGCGGGGGGGCTTGTAGCAGATACGCAGTATTTT.

With respect to this clonotype: A much larger clone sits a single nucleotide away, making a read error possible. CDR3 sequence (DNA): TGTGCCAGCAGCTCCGCGGGCCACCAGGGGATGGCGAATGGCTACACCTTC. Translation gives CASSSAGHQGMANGYTF. J is TRBJ1-2 and V is TRBV11-1, with D perhaps matching TRBD1 (6 bases). V gave up 4 bases and J gave up 6 bases, with 24 bases separating them. CDR1 and CDR2 (germline): SGHAT, FQDESV (reference sequence). CDR3 length: 17 residues.

The chain uses TRBV7-6 and TRBJ2-7; D tentatively fits TRBD1 or TRBD2 (5 bases each). In germline, CDR1 is SGHVS, CDR2 FNYEAQ. The CDR3 is made up of 14 amino acids. Trimming took off 4 bases at V and 3 bases at J, with 13 bases between the two ends. The DNA for the CDR3 is TGTGCCAGCAGCTCTAGGGGTGGGGGCTACGAGCAGTACTTC. This encodes CASSSRGGGYEQYF.

The V and J genes are TRBV7-8 and TRBJ1-5, with TRBD1 as a possible D gene (5 bases). V lost 5 bases and J lost 4, with 12 bases in between. The germline CDR1 and CDR2 sequences are SGHVS and FQNEAQ. The CDR3 has 14 amino acids. CDR3 coding DNA: TGTGCCAGCAGCCTCTTGCAGGGAAATCAGCCCCAGCATTTT. Translation gives CASSLLQGNQPQHF.

This clonotype was picked up many times. The chain has TRBV5-1 and TRBJ2-7, with D perhaps assigned TRBD1 or TRBD2 (5 bases each). The CDR3 is 15 residues long. Between the trimmed V and J ends, which lost 0 bases and 0 bases, there was a span of 10 bases. Germline V CDR1 and CDR2: SGHRS, YFSETQ. CDR3 amino acids: CASSLVPGSSYEQYF. Written as DNA, the CDR3 is TGCGCCAGCAGCTTGGTGCCAGGGAGCTCCTACGAGCAGTACTTC.

The chain combines TRBV2 with TRBJ2-7; D not resolved. Germline CDR1 reads SNHLY; CDR2 reads FYNNEI. V lost 4 bases and J lost 5, with 9 bases in between. The CDR3 is 12 amino acids. The CDR3 nucleotides read TGTGCCAGCAGTGTGGGTGAGAACGAGCAGTACTTC. Translation: CASSVGENEQYF.